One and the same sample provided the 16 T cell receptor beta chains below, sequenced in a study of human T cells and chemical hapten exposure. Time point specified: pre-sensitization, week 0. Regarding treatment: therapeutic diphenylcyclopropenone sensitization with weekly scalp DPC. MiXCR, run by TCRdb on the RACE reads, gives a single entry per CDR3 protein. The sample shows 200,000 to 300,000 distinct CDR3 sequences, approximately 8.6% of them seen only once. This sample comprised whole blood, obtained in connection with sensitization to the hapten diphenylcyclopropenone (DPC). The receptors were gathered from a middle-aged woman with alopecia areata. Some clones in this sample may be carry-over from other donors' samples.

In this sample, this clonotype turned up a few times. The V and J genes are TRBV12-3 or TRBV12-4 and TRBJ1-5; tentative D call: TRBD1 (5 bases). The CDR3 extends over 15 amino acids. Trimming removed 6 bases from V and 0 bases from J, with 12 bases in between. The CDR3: CASSPVGGSNQPQHF. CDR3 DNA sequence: TGTGCCAGCAGCCCCGTGGGGGGTAGCAATCAGCCCCAGCATTTT.

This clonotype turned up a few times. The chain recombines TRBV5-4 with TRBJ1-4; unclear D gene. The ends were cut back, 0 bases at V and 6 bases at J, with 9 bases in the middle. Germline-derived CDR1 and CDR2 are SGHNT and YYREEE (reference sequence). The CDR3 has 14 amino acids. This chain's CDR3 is CASSLEGGDEKLFF. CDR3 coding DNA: TGTGCCAGCAGCTTGGAGGGCGGTGATGAAAAACTGTTTTTT.

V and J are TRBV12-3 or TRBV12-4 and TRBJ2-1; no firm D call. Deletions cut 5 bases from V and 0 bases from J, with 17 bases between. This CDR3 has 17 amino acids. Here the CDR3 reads CASSGKVVAISYNEQFF. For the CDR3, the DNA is TGTGCCAGCAGTGGGAAGGTAGTCGCCATCTCCTACAATGAGCAGTTCTTC.

Here the CDR3 reads CSARVAESPLHF. CDR3 sequence (DNA): TGCAGTGCTAGAGTGGCGGAATCCCCCCTCCACTTT. The chain couples TRBV20-1 to TRBJ1-6; D not resolved. This CDR3 is 12 amino acids long. V dropped 1 base and J dropped 13 bases, with 11 bases sitting between them. Germline V gene sequence: CDR1 DFQATT, CDR2 SNEGSKA (reference sequence).

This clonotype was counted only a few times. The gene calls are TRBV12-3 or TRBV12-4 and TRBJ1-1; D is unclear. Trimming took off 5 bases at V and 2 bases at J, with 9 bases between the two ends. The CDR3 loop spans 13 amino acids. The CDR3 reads CASSRQRNTEAFF. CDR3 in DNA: TGTGCCAGCAGTAGACAACGCAACACTGAAGCTTTCTTT.

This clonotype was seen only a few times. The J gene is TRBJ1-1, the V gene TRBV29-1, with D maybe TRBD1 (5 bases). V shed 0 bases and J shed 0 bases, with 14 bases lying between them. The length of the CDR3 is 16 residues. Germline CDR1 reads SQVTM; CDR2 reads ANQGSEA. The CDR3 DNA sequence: TGCAGCGTTGAAGATGCGACAGTTATCTTGAACACTGAAGCTTTCTTT. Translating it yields CSVEDATVILNTEAFF.

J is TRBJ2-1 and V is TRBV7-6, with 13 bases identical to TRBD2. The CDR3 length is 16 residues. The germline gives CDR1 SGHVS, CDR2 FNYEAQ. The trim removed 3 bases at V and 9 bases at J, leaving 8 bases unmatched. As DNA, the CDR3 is TGTGCCAGCAGCTTCCGACTAGCGGGAGGATCCGCTGAGCAGTTCTTC. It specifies CASSFRLAGGSAEQFF.

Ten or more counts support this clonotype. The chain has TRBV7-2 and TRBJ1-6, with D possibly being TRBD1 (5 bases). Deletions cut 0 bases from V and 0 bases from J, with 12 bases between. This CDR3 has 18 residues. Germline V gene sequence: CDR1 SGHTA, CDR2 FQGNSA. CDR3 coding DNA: TGTGCCAGCAGCTTAGCGCTTGGGGGGAGCTCCTATAATTCACCCCTCCACTTT. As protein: CASSLALGGSSYNSPLHF.

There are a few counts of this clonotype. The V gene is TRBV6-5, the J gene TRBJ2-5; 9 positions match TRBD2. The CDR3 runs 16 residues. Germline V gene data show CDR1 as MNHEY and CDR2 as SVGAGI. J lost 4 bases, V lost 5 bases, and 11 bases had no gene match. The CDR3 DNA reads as TGTGCCAGCAGTAGTCTAGCGGGACCCGTCCGAGAGACCCAGTACTTC. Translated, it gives CASSSLAGPVRETQYF.

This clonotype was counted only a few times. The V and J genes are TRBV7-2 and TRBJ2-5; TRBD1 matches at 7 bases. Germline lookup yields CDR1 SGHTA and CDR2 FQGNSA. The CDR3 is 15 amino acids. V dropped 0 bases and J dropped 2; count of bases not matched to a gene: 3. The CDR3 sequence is CASSLAGTDQETQYF. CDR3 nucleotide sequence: TGTGCCAGCAGCTTAGCAGGGACAGATCAAGAGACCCAGTACTTC.

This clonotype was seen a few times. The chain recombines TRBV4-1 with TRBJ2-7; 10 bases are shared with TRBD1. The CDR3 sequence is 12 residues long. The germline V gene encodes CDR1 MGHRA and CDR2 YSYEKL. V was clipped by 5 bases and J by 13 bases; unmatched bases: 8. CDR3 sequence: CASSYGTGEFYF. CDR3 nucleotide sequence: TGCGCCAGCAGCTACGGGACAGGGGAATTTTACTTC.

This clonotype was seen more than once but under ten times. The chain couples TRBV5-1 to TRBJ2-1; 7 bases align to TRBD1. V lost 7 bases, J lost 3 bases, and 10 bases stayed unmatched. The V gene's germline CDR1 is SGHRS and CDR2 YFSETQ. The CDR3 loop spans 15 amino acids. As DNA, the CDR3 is TGCGCCAGCTCCCTGAGCGGACAGGACTACAATGAGCAGTTCTTC. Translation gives CASSLSGQDYNEQFF.

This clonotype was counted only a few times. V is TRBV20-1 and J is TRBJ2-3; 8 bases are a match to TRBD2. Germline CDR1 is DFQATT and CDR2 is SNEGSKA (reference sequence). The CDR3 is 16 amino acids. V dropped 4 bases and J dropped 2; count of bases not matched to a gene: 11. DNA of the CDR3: TGCAGTGCTACCCCCTCGGCGGGGGGTCTCACAGATACGCAGTATTTT. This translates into CSATPSAGGLTDTQYF.

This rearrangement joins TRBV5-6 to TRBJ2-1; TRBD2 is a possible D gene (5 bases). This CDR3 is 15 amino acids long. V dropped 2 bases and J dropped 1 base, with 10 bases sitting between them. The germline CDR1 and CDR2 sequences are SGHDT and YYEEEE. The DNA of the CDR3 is TGTGCCAGCAGCTTTAGCGTCTTATCCTACAATGAGCAGTTCTTC. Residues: CASSFSVLSYNEQFF. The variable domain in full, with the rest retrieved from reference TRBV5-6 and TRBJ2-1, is DAGVTQSPTHLIKTRGQQVTLRCSPKSGHDTVSWYQQALGQGPQFIFQYYEEEERQRGNFPDRFSGHQFPNYSSELNVNALLLGDSALYLCASSFSVLSYNEQFFGPGTRLTVL.

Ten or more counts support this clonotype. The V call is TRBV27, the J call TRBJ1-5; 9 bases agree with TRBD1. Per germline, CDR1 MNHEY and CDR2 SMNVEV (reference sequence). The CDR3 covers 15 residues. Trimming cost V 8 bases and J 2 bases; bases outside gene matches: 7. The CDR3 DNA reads TGTGCCAGCCGTAAACAGGGGGCGGGCAATCAGCCCCAGCATTTT. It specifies CASRKQGAGNQPQHF.

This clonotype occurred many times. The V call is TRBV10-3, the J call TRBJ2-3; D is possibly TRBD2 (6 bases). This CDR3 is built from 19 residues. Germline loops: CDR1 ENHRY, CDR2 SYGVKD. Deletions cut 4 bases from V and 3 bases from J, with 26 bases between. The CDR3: CAISGNPTGDSEGTDTQYF. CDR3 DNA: TGTGCCATCAGTGGTAACCCGACTGGGGACTCTGAGGGGACAGATACGCAGTATTTT.